Listed here is a single TCR beta chain. The V end lost 2 bases, the J end lost 4 bases, and 18 bases lay between the germline ends. Germline V CDR1 and CDR2: MNHNY, SVGAGI (reference sequence). This CDR3 is built from 16 residues. The repertoire was sequenced with immunoSEQ multiplex PCR; TCRdb's copy has only in-frame clones and lacks some. Of approximately 24,000 clones listed, 90% were seen once; the top ten hold around 0.81%. The data originate from a study of lymphopenia after photon versus proton radiotherapy. This receptor was identified in a woman aged 45-59 years with cholangiocarcinoma. The sequenced sample was peripheral blood, obtained from a patient treated with photon-based radiotherapy. The rearrangement uses TRBV6-6 and TRBJ2-7; D tentatively fits TRBD1 or TRBD2 (6 bases each). The CDR3 coding sequence is TGTGCCAGCAGTTACGAATATGGGGGGCGGGGTTACGAGCAGTACTTC. Its translation: CASSYEYGGRGYEQYF.